These 22 T cell receptor beta chains were all obtained from the same sample, sequenced in a study of shared clonotypes between healthy human individuals. Produced via immunoSEQ multiplex PCR; TCRdb's table is partial and in-frame only. The sample lists some 2,100,000 clones; approximately 94% were seen once. Source material: naive CD4+ T cells sorted from blood. As to subset: CD45RA+ positively selected. The receptors were sampled from a man between 18 and 29 years old in good health.

The chain uses TRBV18 and TRBJ1-4; tentatively, D is TRBD1 (5 bases). Germline V CDR1 and CDR2: KGHSH, LQKENI. The germline V and J ends were trimmed by 0 bases and 2 bases, with 13 bases remaining between them. The CDR3 totals 17 residues. Here the CDR3 reads CASSPPVVGTTNEKLFF. Written as DNA, the CDR3 is TGTGCCAGCTCACCACCGGTGGTTGGGACCACTAATGAAAAACTGTTTTTT.

The chain is built from TRBV7-2 and TRBJ2-5; D remains unclear. The CDR3 runs to 15 residues. CDR1 SGHTA and CDR2 FQGNSA come from the germline V gene. V shed 2 bases and J shed 4 bases, with 14 bases lying between them. CDR3 loop: CASSLTASKIETQYF. CDR3 DNA sequence: TGTGCCAGCAGCTTAACCGCCAGCAAGATAGAGACCCAGTACTTC.

The V gene is TRBV2, the J gene TRBJ1-5; 7 bases are shared with TRBD1. Germline V gene lookup returns CDR1 SNHLY and CDR2 FYNNEI. The V and J ends lost 5 bases and 6 bases, in that order; junction bases with no gene match: 7. This CDR3 has 14 residues. The chain's CDR3 is CASSSDRVGQPQHF. CDR3 DNA: TGTGCCAGCAGTTCAGACAGGGTGGGTCAGCCCCAGCATTTT.

This clone was seen only once. The chain joins TRBV18 to TRBJ2-3; 12 bases agree with TRBD2. Unmatched junction bases numbered 5, after V lost 3 bases and J lost 4 bases. This CDR3 has 16 residues. In germline, CDR1 is KGHSH, CDR2 LQKENI. The CDR3, as DNA: TGTGCCAGCTCACCCATCCCTAGCGGGAGGGCAGATACGCAGTATTTT. Protein: CASSPIPSGRADTQYF.

About this clone itself: This specimen includes other DNA sequences encoding the same CDR3. This chain uses TRBV5-1 with TRBJ2-1, with D possibly matching TRBD2 (5 bases). Between the trimmed V and J ends, which lost 2 bases and 7 bases, there was a span of 7 bases. Germline V lookup: CDR1 SGHRS, CDR2 YFSETQ. CDR3 length: 12 amino acids. The CDR3 region is CASSFRGNEQFF. CDR3 sequence (DNA): TGCGCCAGCAGCTTTCGGGGAAATGAGCAGTTCTTC.

V is TRBV6-5 and J is TRBJ1-1; no definite D call. CDR1 and CDR2 (germline): MNHEY, SVGAGI. The CDR3 spans 14 residues. V lost 2 bases to trimming and J lost 4 bases, with 11 bases between them. CDR3 DNA sequence: TGTGCCAGCAGTTACGGTTTCCCGACCACTGAAGCTTTCTTT. Protein sequence: CASSYGFPTTEAFF.

The chain recombines TRBV6-6 with TRBJ2-7; D gene ambiguous. Germline V gene sequence: CDR1 MNHNY, CDR2 SVGAGI (reference sequence). CDR3 size: 13 residues. V gave up 6 bases and J gave up 0 bases, with 9 bases separating them. The CDR3 loop reads CASRLPSSYEQYF. The CDR3 DNA follows: TGTGCCAGCAGATTACCGAGCTCCTACGAGCAGTACTTC.

This rearrangement joins TRBV12-5 to TRBJ1-1; D unresolved. Trimming shortened V by 1 base and J by 0 bases, and 6 bases separated the two germline ends. The CDR3 runs 14 residues. The germline CDR1 and CDR2 sequences are LGHNT and FRNRAP. In DNA form, the CDR3 reads TGTGCTAGTGGTTTGGAGACGGTGAACACTGAAGCTTTCTTT. Translating gives CASGLETVNTEAFF. Based on the CDR3 plus reference TRBV12-5 and TRBJ1-1, the full variable domain is DARVTQTPRHKVTEMGQEVTMRCQPILGHNTVFWYRQTMMQGLELLAYFRNRAPLDDSGMPKDRFSAEMPDATLATLKIQPSEPRDSAVYFCASGLETVNTEAFFGQGTRLTVV.

Only a few counts were recorded for this clone. The gene calls are TRBV28 and TRBJ1-5; a possible D gene is TRBD1 (5 bases). The CDR3 length is 13 residues. The germline V gene encodes CDR1 MDHEN and CDR2 SYDVKM. The V end was cut by 6 bases, the J end by 3 bases, with 9 bases between. CDR3 in amino acids: CASRDRFNQPQHF. CDR3 DNA sequence: TGTGCCAGCAGAGACAGATTCAATCAGCCCCAGCATTTT. Full variable domain (remainder filled in from reference TRBV28 and TRBJ1-5): DVKVTQSSRYLVKRTGEKVFLECVQDMDHENMFWYRQDPGLGLRLIYFSYDVKMKEKGDIPEGYSVSREKKERFSLILESASTNQTSMYLCASRDRFNQPQHFGDGTRLSIL.

V is TRBV9 and J is TRBJ2-3; tentatively, D is TRBD1 or TRBD2 (8 bases each). This CDR3 has 16 residues. Trimming shortened V by 4 bases and J by 0 bases, and 15 bases separated the two germline ends. Germline CDR1 and CDR2: SGDLS and YYNGEE. CDR3 protein: CASSPGGGGSTDTQYF. The CDR3 region has the DNA TGTGCCAGCAGCCCAGGGGGCGGGGGGAGCACAGATACGCAGTATTTT.

The chain has TRBV6-1 and TRBJ2-1; 12 nucleotides line up with TRBD2. Germline CDR1 is MNHNS and CDR2 is SASEGT. V gave up 5 bases and J gave up 2 bases; unmatched junction bases: 1. This CDR3 has 15 amino acids. CDR3 DNA sequence: TGTGCCAGCAGTCCTAGCGGGGGGGCCTACAATGAGCAGTTCTTC. As protein: CASSPSGGAYNEQFF.

The rearrangement links TRBV5-4 to TRBJ2-2, with 9 bases identical to TRBD1. The V segment lost 2 bases and the J segment 5 bases; nucleotides outside the gene matches: 7. The germline V gene encodes CDR1 SGHNT and CDR2 YYREEE (reference sequence). The CDR3 runs to 16 residues. CDR3 protein: CASSFGQGRGTGELFF. As DNA, the CDR3 is TGTGCCAGCAGCTTCGGACAGGGGCGAGGTACCGGGGAGCTGTTTTTT.

The gene calls are TRBV18 and TRBJ2-7, with D unresolved. Germline V gene data show CDR1 as KGHSH and CDR2 as LQKENI. The V gene lost 0 bases and the J gene lost 3 bases, with 6 bases spanning the gap. This CDR3 has 13 residues. The CDR3 reads CASSPPDNYEQYF. DNA for the CDR3: TGTGCCAGCTCACCACCAGACAACTACGAGCAGTACTTC.

The chain uses TRBV5-1 and TRBJ2-3; maybe TRBD2 (6 bases). Per germline, CDR1 SGHRS and CDR2 YFSETQ. CDR3 size: 16 residues. Deletions cut 3 bases from V and 6 bases from J, with 20 bases between. The CDR3: CASSSTSGDLGDTQYF. CDR3 nucleotides: TGCGCCAGCAGCTCCACCTCGGGGGACCTCGGGGATACGCAGTATTTT.

The chain uses TRBV28 and TRBJ1-1, with D perhaps TRBD1 (6 bases). Germline V gives CDR1 MDHEN, CDR2 SYDVKM. The CDR3 totals 15 residues. V lost 8 bases to trimming and J lost 4 bases, with 20 bases between them. The CDR3 spells CASLLRGGDSTEAFF. DNA for the CDR3: TGTGCCAGCCTCCTGAGGGGGGGGGACTCCACTGAAGCTTTCTTT.

The count of this clone is one. The chain combines TRBV10-3 with TRBJ2-5, with D perhaps matching TRBD2 (7 bases). The CDR3 covers 15 residues. V lost 4 bases and J 2 bases, leaving 14 bases between the germline ends. The germline CDR1 and CDR2 sequences are ENHRY and SYGVKD. CDR3 DNA: TGTGCCATCAGTGGGAGCGGGACAAATCAAGAGACCCAGTACTTC. Its translation: CAISGSGTNQETQYF.

The chain combines TRBV5-1 with TRBJ2-7; TRBD1 matches at 7 bases. The CDR3 contains 14 residues. The V gene end was trimmed by 4 bases and the J gene end by 5 bases; junction bases not matched to a gene: 9. Germline-derived CDR1 and CDR2 are SGHRS and YFSETQ. CDR3 sequence reads: CASSMTGNLDEQYF. The CDR3 DNA reads as TGCGCCAGCAGCATGACAGGGAATCTCGACGAGCAGTACTTC.

The V call is TRBV5-1, the J call TRBJ1-4, with no clear D. V lost 2 bases and J 3 bases, leaving 8 bases between the germline ends. The CDR3 is 14 amino acids. Germline CDR1 is SGHRS and CDR2 is YFSETQ. CDR3: CASSFYGANEKLFF. Here the CDR3 DNA reads TGCGCCAGCAGCTTTTACGGGGCTAATGAAAAACTGTTTTTT.

The chain recombines TRBV6-1 with TRBJ2-1; TRBD1 matches 9 bases. In germline, CDR1 is MNHNS, CDR2 SASEGT. The ends lost 1 base at V and 0 bases at J; junction bases unmatched: 4. There are 17 residues in the CDR3. CDR3 protein: CASSEVTGGNSYNEQFF. CDR3 DNA: TGTGCCAGCAGTGAAGTTACAGGGGGCAACTCCTACAATGAGCAGTTCTTC.

The rearrangement uses TRBV7-2 and TRBJ2-5; D perhaps matches TRBD1 (5 bases). Germline CDR1 reads SGHTA; CDR2 reads FQGNSA. Trimming took 2 bases from V and 4 from J, leaving 8 bases between them. The CDR3 length is 13 residues. The CDR3 DNA follows: TGTGCCAGCAGCTTATATGGGGCAGAGACCCAGTACTTC. Translation gives CASSLYGAETQYF.

V is TRBV30 and J is TRBJ1-2; perhaps TRBD1 as D (5 bases). Germline V gene data show CDR1 as GTSNPN and CDR2 as SVGIG (reference sequence). There are 12 residues in the CDR3. V was trimmed by 8 bases and J by 4 bases, leaving 14 bases between them. Here the CDR3 DNA reads TGTGCCGGGATTTCGGGGCTCTATGGCTACACCTTC. This gives the protein CAGISGLYGYTF.

Comment on this clone: Other DNA sequences in the same sample also yield this CDR3. The chain recombines TRBV5-1 with TRBJ2-3; D might be TRBD1 (6 bases). The CDR3 is 15 residues long. The germline gives CDR1 SGHRS, CDR2 YFSETQ. Trimming took off 0 bases at V and 6 bases at J, with 14 bases between the two ends. The CDR3 sequence is CASSLGGSRGDTQYF. CDR3 bases: TGCGCCAGCAGCTTGGGAGGGAGCAGGGGCGATACGCAGTATTTT.